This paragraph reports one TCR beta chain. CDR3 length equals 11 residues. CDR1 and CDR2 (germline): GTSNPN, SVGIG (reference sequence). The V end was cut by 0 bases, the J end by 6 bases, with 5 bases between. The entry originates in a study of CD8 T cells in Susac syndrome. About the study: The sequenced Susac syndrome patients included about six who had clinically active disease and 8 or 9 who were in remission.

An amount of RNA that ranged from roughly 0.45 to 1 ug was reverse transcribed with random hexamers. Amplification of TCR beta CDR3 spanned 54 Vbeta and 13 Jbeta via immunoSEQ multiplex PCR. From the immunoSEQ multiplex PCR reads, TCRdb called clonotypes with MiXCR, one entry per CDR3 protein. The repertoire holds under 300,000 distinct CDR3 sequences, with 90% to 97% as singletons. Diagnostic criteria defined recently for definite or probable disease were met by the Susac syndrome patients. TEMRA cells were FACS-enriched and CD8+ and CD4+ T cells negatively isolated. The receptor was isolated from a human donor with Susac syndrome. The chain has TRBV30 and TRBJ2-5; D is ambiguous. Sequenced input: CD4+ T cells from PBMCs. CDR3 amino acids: CAWSVKQTQYF. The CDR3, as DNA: TGTGCCTGGAGTGTAAAGCAGACCCAGTACTTC.